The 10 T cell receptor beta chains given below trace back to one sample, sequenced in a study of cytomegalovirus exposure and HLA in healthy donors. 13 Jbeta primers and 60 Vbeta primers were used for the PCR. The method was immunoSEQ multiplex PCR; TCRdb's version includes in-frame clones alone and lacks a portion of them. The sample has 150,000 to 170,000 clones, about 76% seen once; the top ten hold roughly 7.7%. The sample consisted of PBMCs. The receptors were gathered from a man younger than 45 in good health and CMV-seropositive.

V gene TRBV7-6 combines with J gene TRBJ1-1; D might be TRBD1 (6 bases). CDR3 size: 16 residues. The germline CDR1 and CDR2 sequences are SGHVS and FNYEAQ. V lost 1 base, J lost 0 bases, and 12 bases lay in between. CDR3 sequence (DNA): TGTGCCAGCAGCTTAGAACTGGGACACATGAACACTGAAGCTTTCTTT. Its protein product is CASSLELGHMNTEAFF.

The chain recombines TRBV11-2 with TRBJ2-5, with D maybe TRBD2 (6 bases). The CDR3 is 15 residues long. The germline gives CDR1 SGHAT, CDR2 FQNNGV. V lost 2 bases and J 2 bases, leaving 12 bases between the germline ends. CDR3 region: CASSLQGLRQETQYF. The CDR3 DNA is TGTGCCAGCAGCTTACAGGGACTGAGGCAAGAGACCCAGTACTTC.

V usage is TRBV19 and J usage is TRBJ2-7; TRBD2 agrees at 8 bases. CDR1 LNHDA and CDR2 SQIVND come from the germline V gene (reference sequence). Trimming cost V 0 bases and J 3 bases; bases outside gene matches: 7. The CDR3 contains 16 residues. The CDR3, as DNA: TGTGCCAGTAGTATAGATTCCGGGACTAGTAGCTACGAGCAGTACTTC. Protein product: CASSIDSGTSSYEQYF.

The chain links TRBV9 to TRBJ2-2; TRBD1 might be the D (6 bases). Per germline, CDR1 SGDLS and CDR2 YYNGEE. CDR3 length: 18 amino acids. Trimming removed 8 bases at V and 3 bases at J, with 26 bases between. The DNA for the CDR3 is TGTGCCAGTACGGACAGTTTAAACCCCAGCGAAGACACCGGGGAGCTGTTTTTT. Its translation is CASTDSLNPSEDTGELFF.

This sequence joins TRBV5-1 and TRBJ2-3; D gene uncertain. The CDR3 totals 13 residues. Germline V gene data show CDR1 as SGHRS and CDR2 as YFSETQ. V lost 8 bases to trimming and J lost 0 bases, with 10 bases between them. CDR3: CASTGTSTDTQYF. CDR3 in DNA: TGCGCCAGTACTGGTACTAGCACAGATACGCAGTATTTT.

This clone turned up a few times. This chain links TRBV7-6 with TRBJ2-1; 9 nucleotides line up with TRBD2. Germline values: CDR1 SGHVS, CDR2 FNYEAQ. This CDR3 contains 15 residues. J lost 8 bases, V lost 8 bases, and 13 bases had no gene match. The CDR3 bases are TGTGCCAGCCGTCCTGGCGGGGGGGCCGTTGATGAGCAGTTCTTC. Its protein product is CASRPGGGAVDEQFF.

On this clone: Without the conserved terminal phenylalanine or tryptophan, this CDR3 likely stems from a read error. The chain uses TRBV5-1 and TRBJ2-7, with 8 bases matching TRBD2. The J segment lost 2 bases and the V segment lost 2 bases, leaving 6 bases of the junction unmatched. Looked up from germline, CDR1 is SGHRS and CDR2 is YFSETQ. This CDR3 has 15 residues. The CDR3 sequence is CASSFGSGGTYEQYL. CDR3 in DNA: TGCGCCAGCAGCTTCGGGAGCGGGGGAACCTACGAGCAGTACCTC.

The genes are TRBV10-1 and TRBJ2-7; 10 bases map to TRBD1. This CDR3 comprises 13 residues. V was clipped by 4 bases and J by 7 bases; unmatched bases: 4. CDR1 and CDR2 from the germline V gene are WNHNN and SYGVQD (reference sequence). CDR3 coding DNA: TGCGCCAGCAGTGTGGGACAGGGGACGGAGCAGTACTTC. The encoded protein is CASSVGQGTEQYF.

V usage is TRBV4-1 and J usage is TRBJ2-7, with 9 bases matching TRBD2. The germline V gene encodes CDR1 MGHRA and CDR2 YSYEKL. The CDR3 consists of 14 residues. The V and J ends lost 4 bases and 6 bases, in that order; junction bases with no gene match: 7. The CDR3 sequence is CASSPIRAGGEQYF. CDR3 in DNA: TGCGCCAGCAGCCCCATCAGAGCGGGGGGCGAGCAGTACTTC.

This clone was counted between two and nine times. This CDR3 reads CASSYNRAVAMEDTQYF. The DNA for the CDR3 is TGCGCCAGCAGCTACAACCGCGCAGTAGCTATGGAGGATACGCAGTATTTT. V usage is TRBV5-1 and J usage is TRBJ2-3; no clear D. This CDR3 region has 17 residues. CDR1 is SGHRS and CDR2 is YFSETQ in the germline V gene. Trimming removed 3 bases at V and 6 bases at J, with 23 bases between.